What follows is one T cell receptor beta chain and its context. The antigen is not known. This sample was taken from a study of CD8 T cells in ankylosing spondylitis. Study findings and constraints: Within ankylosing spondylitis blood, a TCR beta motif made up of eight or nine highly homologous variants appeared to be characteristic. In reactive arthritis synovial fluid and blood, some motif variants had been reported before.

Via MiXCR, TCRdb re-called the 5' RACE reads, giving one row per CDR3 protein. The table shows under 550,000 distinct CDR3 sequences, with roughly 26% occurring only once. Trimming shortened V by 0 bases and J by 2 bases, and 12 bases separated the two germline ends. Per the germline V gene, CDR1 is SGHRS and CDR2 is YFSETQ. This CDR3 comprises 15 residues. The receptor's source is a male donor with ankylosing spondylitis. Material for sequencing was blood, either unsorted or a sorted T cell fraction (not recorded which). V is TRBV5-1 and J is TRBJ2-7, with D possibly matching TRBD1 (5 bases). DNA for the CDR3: TGCGCCAGCAGCTTGGTTGGGGCCCTGACCTACGAGCAGTACTTC. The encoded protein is CASSLVGALTYEQYF.